This paragraph reports one T cell receptor beta chain. The sample is drawn from a study of shared clonotypes between healthy human individuals. Positive CCR7 selection of CD45RO-negative cells yielded the naive CD8 cells, and terminally differentiated effector memory CD45RA+ cells were excluded. V was pared by 6 bases and J by 5 bases, with 11 bases between. CDR1 is MNHNY, CDR2 SVGAGI, per germline (reference sequence). The CDR3 length is 12 residues. TCRdb's copy holds only in-frame clones and misses some; the assay was immunoSEQ multiplex PCR. The sample carries over 2 million clones, roughly 94% recorded once.

The clonotype originates from a man younger than 35 in good health. This rearrangement joins TRBV6-6 to TRBJ2-7, with a weak D call TRBD1 (6 bases). The sequencing input was naive CD8+ T cells sorted from blood. CDR3 region: CASSPNRDEQYF. The CDR3 bases are TGTGCCAGCAGCCCGAACAGGGACGAGCAGTACTTC.